This is a list of T cell receptor beta chains from one sample in a study of cytomegalovirus exposure and HLA in healthy donors. Profiled with immunoSEQ multiplex PCR; TCRdb holds only in-frame clones, not every one. Found here are 120,000 to 150,000 clones, approximately 72% of them singletons; the top ten hold around 6%. The sample was PBMCs. Source of these receptors: a woman aged 60 to 75 in good health and CMV-seronegative. Each CDR3 is given with its conserved first and last residue. The D gene is left open where the match is weak. Clone size is shown for a subset of rows, as once, few, many or a class of expanded clone.

V	size	D	J	DNA	CDR3
TRBV2	few	TRBD2	TRBJ2-2	TGTGCCAGCAGTGCGGGGGGTTACACCGGGGAGCTGTTTTTT	CASSAGGYTGELFF
TRBV5-1	-	-	TRBJ1-1	TGCGCCAGCAGCTTGGCCCTGGCCCAGGGGACTGAAGCTTTCTTT	CASSLALAQGTEAFF
TRBV4-3	few	TRBD1	TRBJ2-1	TGCGCCAGCAGCCAAAGCGGACAGGGTGCATACAATGAGCAGTTCTTC	CASSQSGQGAYNEQFF
TRBV7-2	few	TRBD2	TRBJ2-7	TGTGCCAGCAGCCGGACTAGCGGGAGCTCCTACGAGCAGTACTTC	CASSRTSGSSYEQYF
TRBV19	-	-	TRBJ2-1	TGTGCCAGTAGCCCCCTTCGGGGGGCCTCCTACAATGAGCAGTTCTTC	CASSPLRGASYNEQFF
TRBV5-1	-	-	TRBJ2-1	TGCGCCAGCAGCTTGGAAGGAGGGGGCTTCGATGAGCAGTTCTTC	CASSLEGGGFDEQFF
TRBV7-2	-	-	TRBJ2-7	TGTGCCAGCAGCAAAATCTTATCGGAGCAGTACTTC	CASSKILSEQYF
TRBV6-5	-	-	TRBJ1-2	TGTGCCAGCAGACCCGGACAGCTAGCTAACTATGGCTACACCTTC	CASRPGQLANYGYTF
TRBV5-1	-	-	TRBJ1-2	TGCGCCAGCAGCTTTGTTGGAACAGGAACTAACTATGGCTACACCTTC	CASSFVGTGTNYGYTF
TRBV6-1	-	TRBD1	TRBJ1-2	TGTGCCAGCAGGGTACAGGGGAGCGGCTACACCTTC	CASRVQGSGYTF
TRBV29-1	-	-	TRBJ2-4	TGCAGCCCCCTGGTACTCGGCATTCAGTACTTC	CSPLVLGIQYF
TRBV7-9	-	-	TRBJ2-5	TGTGCCAGCAGCCCTTGGGGGACAATAGGGACCCAGTACTTC	CASSPWGTIGTQYF
TRBV5-1	once	-	TRBJ2-2	TGCGCCAGCAGCTTGGGTCCGGCGAACACCGGGGAGCTGTTTTTT	CASSLGPANTGELFF
TRBV6-5	-	TRBD1	TRBJ1-2	TGTGCCAGCAGACGGACAGGGGAAGGCTACACCTTC	CASRRTGEGYTF
TRBV27	-	TRBD2	TRBJ2-2	TGTGCCAGCAGTTTATTGGGCCTAGCGGGAAACACCGGGGAGCTGTTTTTT	CASSLLGLAGNTGELFF
TRBV9	-	TRBD1	TRBJ2-3	TGTGCCAGCAGCGTAGAAGGGGGCCGCACAGATACGCAGTATTTT	CASSVEGGRTDTQYF
TRBV7-2	once	-	TRBJ2-5	TGTGCCAGCAGCCGACCGACAGGAAACCAAGAGACCCAGTACTTC	CASSRPTGNQETQYF
TRBV27	-	-	TRBJ1-5	TGTGCCAGCAGTTTATCGTTGGCGGGCAATCAGCCCCAGCATTTT	CASSLSLAGNQPQHF
TRBV7-9	-	-	TRBJ1-1	TGTGCCAGCAGCTTAGCTAAGACTGGGGGGACTGAAGCTTTCTTT	CASSLAKTGGTEAFF
TRBV7-2	-	-	TRBJ1-1	TGTGCCAGCAGCTTTAATCCGGGGGCTGAAGCTTTCTTT	CASSFNPGAEAFF
TRBV5-6	few	TRBD1	TRBJ1-6	TGTGCCAGCAGCCCACGAACAGCCGGGACAGGGGGATCACCCCTCCACTTT	CASSPRTAGTGGSPLHF
TRBV19	-	TRBD1	TRBJ1-1	TGTGCCAGTCTACCTAGAACAGGGGCGTCTGGCACTGAAGCTTTCTTT	CASLPRTGASGTEAFF
TRBV11-1	-	TRBD2	TRBJ2-7	TGTGCCAGCAGCCCCCCAAGGGAGGGGACGGGCGAGCAGTACTTC	CASSPPREGTGEQYF
TRBV5-1	-	TRBD2	TRBJ2-3	TGCGCCAGCAGCTTGTTCAGCGGGGGGGCCGGGACAGATACGCAGTATTTT	CASSLFSGGAGTDTQYF
TRBV4-2	-	-	TRBJ1-3	TGTGCCAGCAGCCAAGAAGTCATGGGGCGCGGACGGATCAACTCTGGAAACACCATATATTTT	CASSQEVMGRGRINSGNTIYF
TRBV9	-	-	TRBJ1-6	TGTGCCAGCAGCGTAGGTACAGATGTATCACCCCTCCACTTT	CASSVGTDVSPLHF
TRBV2	-	TRBD2	TRBJ2-5	TGTGCCAGCAGTCCTACGACTAGCGGGGCGGGGACCCAGTACTTC	CASSPTTSGAGTQYF
TRBV11-1	-	TRBD2	TRBJ2-1	TGTGCCAGCAGCCCGGGACTAGCGCCTTACAATGAGCAGTTCTTC	CASSPGLAPYNEQFF
TRBV7-2	few	TRBD1	TRBJ1-4	TGTGCCAGCAGCGGGGGACAGATTAATGAAAAACTGTTTTTT	CASSGGQINEKLFF
TRBV4-1	-	-	TRBJ1-3	TGCGCCAGCAGCCAAGGGGGTCAGGGTGGAAACACCATATATTTT	CASSQGGQGGNTIYF
TRBV14	-	TRBD2	TRBJ2-1	TGTGCCAGCAGCCAAGAGGGCGGGAGGGGGCATGAGCAGTTCTTC	CASSQEGGRGHEQFF
TRBV2	-	TRBD2	TRBJ2-1	TGTGCCAGCACCAAGGGCGCTAGCGGGGTCACATACTACAATGAGCAGTTCTTC	CASTKGASGVTYYNEQFF
TRBV13	few	-	TRBJ1-3	TGTGCCAGCAGCGCCCATGGGGCCCGCTCTGGAAACACCATATATTTT	CASSAHGARSGNTIYF
TRBV7-2	-	TRBD2	TRBJ2-3	TGTGCCAGCAGCCCCCGGACTAGACCGGCAGATACGCAGTATTTT	CASSPRTRPADTQYF
TRBV5-6	-	-	TRBJ1-2	TGTGCCAGCAGCTTGGGTGTGCGGGGCGGCCGTGGCTACACCTTC	CASSLGVRGGRGYTF
TRBV19	-	-	TRBJ1-6	TGTGCCAGTCAGGGGCAGGGCCGATCACCCCTCCACTTT	CASQGQGRSPLHF
TRBV7-2	-	TRBD1	TRBJ1-2	TGTGCCAGCAGCTTAGAGGGGACAGGGAGGACCTATGGCTACACCTTC	CASSLEGTGRTYGYTF
TRBV10-3	few	-	TRBJ2-7	TGTGCCATCGTAGCAGGGTTGGGGTACGAGCAGTACTTC	CAIVAGLGYEQYF
TRBV6-1	-	TRBD1	TRBJ2-3	TGTGCCAGCAGCCCAGCTACAGGGGCGTTCGCGCAGTATTTT	CASSPATGAFAQYF
TRBV6-1	-	TRBD1	TRBJ1-2	TGTGCCAGCAGTCATCAACCAGGGGGCATGTATGGCTACACCTTC	CASSHQPGGMYGYTF
TRBV6-5	-	TRBD1	TRBJ1-1	TGTGCCAGCAGCCAGACAGGGCGAGGTACTGAAGCTTTCTTT	CASSQTGRGTEAFF
TRBV5-1	-	TRBD2	TRBJ2-1	TGCGCCAGCCGCCGGACTAGCGCGTCTTACAATGAGCAGTTCTTC	CASRRTSASYNEQFF
TRBV11-2	-	TRBD1	TRBJ1-1	TGTGCCAGCAGCTTAGGGACAGGGGGCCGGAACACTGAAGCTTTCTTT	CASSLGTGGRNTEAFF
TRBV2	-	TRBD2	TRBJ2-5	TGTGCCAGCAGTCCGGGACTAGCGGGAGTGATAGAGACCCAGTACTTC	CASSPGLAGVIETQYF
TRBV2	-	-	TRBJ2-1	TGTGCCAGCAGTCCGGACAGGAGGGACTTTTACAATGAGCAGTTCTTC	CASSPDRRDFYNEQFF
TRBV7-9	many	TRBD2	TRBJ2-1	TGTGCCAGCAGCTTAGGGGGACTAGCGGGAGGCAATGAGCAGTTCTTC	CASSLGGLAGGNEQFF
TRBV7-2	-	TRBD2	TRBJ2-2	TGTGCCAGCAGACCCCAGGGACTAGCGGGCCACACCGGGGAGCTGTTTTTT	CASRPQGLAGHTGELFF
TRBV5-1	-	-	TRBJ2-5	TGCGCCAGCAGCTTTTTGAATAGCGGTCTAGGGCAAGAGACCCAGTACTTC	CASSFLNSGLGQETQYF
TRBV28	-	TRBD2	TRBJ2-4	TGTGCCAGCGGTCGAGCGGGAGTGGGAGTCAAAAACATTCAGTACTTC	CASGRAGVGVKNIQYF
TRBV7-6	-	TRBD1	TRBJ2-7	TGTGCCAGCAGCCAACAGGGACAGCCCCCCTACGAGCAGTACTTC	CASSQQGQPPYEQYF